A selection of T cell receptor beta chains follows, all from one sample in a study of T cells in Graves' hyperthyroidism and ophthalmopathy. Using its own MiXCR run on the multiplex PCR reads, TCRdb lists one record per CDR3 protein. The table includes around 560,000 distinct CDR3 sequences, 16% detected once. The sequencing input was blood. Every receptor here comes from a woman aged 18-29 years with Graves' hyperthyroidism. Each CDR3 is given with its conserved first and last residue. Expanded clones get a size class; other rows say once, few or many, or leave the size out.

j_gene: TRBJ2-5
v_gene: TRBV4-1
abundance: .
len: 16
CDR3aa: CASSQPPAGDQETQYF

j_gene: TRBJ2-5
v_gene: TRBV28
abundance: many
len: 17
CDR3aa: CASSTSTPGRRWETQYF

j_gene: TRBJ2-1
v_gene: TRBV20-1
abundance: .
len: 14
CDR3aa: CSASGDRGPNEQFF

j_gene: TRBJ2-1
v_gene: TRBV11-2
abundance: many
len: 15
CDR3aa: CASSWVDRGYNEQFF

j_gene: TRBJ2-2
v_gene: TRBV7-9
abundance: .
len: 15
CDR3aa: CASSFPGLNTGELFF

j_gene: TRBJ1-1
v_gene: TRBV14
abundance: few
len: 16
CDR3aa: CASSPTGVPTNTEAFF

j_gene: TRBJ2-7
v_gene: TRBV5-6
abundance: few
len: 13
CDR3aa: CASSLVDSYEQYF

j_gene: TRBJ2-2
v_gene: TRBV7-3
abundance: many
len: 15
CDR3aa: CASSFSGGDTGELFF

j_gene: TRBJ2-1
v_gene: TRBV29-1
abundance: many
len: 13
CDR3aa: CSVAKRLVHEQFF

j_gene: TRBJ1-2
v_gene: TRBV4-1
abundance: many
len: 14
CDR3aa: CASSQDPTNYGYTF

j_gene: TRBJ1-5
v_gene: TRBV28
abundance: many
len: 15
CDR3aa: CASRIDRGSNQPQHF

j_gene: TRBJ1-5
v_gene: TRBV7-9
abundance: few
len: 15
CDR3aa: CASSLTGDRHQPQHF

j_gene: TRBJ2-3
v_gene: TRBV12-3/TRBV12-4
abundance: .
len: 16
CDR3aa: CASSFLGARGTDTQYF

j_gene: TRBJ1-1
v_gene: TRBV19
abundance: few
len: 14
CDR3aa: CASSMGRENTEAFF

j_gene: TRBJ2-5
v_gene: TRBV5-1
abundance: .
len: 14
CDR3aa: CASSLGGTLETQYF

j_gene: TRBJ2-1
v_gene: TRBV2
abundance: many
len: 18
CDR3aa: CASSDRGTSGVLYNEQFF

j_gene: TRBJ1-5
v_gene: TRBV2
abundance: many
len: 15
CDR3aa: CASSETGTGVQPQHF

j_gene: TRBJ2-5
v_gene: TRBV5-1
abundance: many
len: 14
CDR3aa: CASSLVVGLETQYF

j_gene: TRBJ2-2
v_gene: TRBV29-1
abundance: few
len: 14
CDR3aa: CSVASGGNTGELFF

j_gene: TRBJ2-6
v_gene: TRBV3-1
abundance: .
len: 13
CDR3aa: CASSQVYPPVLTF

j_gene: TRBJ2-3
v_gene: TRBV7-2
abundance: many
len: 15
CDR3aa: CASSLVVIDADTQYF

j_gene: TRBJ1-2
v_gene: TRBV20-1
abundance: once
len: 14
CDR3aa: CSVYLTGKIYGYTF

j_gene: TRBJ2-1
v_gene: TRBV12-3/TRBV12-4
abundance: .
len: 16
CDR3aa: CASSSRSITRTNEQFF

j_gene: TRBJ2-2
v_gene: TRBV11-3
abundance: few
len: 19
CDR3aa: CASSKGASGSVLGTGELFF

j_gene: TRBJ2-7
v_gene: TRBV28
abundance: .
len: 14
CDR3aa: CASSFPAFSYEQYF

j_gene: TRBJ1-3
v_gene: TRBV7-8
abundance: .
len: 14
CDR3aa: CASSLESRVGTIYF

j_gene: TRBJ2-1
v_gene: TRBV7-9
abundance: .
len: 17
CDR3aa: CASRVMTSGSQYNEQFF

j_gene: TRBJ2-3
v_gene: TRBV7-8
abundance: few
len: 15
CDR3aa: CASTPTSSETDTQYF

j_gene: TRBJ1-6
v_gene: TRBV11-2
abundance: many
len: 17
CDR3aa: CASSLDLDFPYNSPLHF

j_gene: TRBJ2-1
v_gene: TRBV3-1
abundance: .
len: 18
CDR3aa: CASSQGTSGRASYNEQFF

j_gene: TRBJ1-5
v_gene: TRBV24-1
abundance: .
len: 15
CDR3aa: CATSENDSVNQPQHF

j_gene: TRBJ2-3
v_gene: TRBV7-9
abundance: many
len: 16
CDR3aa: CASSPLGLAGNQAQYF

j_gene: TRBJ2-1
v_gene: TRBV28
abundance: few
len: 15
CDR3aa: CASNPPKNFYNEQFF

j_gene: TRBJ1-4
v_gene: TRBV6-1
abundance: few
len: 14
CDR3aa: CASSEGAGSEKLFF

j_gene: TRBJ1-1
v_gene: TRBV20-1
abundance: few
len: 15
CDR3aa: CSATKGGTARTEAFF

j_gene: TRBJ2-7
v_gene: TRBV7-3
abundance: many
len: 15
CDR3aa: CASSLRGGGDYEQYF

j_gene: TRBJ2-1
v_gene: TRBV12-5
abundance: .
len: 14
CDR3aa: CASGLGTSTNEQFF

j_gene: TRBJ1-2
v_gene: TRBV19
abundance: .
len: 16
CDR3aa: CASSMTGPYPRYGYTF

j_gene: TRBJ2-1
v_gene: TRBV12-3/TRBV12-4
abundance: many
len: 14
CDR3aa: CASSASGGADEQFF

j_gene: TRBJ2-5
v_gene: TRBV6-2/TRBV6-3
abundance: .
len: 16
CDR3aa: CASSFDRDRGLETQYF

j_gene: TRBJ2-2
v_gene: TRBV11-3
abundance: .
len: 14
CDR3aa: CASSLGQGFGELFF